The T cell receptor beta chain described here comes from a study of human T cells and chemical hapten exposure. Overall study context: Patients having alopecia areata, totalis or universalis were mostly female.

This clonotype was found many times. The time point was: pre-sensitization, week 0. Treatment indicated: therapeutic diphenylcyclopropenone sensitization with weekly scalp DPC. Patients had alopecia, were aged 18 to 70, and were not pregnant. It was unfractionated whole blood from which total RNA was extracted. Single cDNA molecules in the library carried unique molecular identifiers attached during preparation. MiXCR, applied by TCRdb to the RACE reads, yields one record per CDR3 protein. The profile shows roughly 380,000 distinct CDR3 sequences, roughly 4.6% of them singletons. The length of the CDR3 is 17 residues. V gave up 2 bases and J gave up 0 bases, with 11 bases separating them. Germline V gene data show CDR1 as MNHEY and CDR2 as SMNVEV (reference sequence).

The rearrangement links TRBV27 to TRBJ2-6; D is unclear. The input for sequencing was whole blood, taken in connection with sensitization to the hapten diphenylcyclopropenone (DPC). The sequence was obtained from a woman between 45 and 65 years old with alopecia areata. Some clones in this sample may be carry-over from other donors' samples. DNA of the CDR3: TGTGCCAGCAGTTTAAATTTGGGTCACTCTGGGGCCAACGTCCTGACTTTC. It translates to CASSLNLGHSGANVLTF.